This section outlines one TCR beta chain sequence together with its context. The CDR3 loop spans 15 amino acids. CDR1 is MDHEN and CDR2 is SYDVKM in the germline V gene. Deletions cut 6 bases from V and 3 bases from J, with 17 bases between. The sample comes from a study of blood T cell repertoires in COVID-19. Background on the study: Material from acute and convalescent COVID-19 was sourced from the United States, Italy and Spain. Sources were T cells, B-cell-depleted T cells, or PBMCs; the material itself was cDNA or gDNA.

In the original workflow: For nucleated cells, counts were estimated from reference gene primer amplification. Data came from immunoSEQ multiplex PCR; TCRdb stores just in-frame clones and leaves some out. V, J and clone size are taken as reported in that table, and D and trimming were inferred from the DNA itself. There are about 190,000 clones in the sample; roughly 85% occur only once, and roughly 5% lies in the top ten. J is TRBJ1-1 and V is TRBV28, with D perhaps matching TRBD1 (6 bases). This TCR came from an elderly woman with acute or convalescent COVID-19. The sequenced sample was peripheral blood. The CDR3 coding sequence is TGTGCCAGCAGGCCAAGAACAGGGTACTACACTGAAGCTTTCTTT. Its translation: CASRPRTGYYTEAFF.